This record covers a single T cell receptor (beta chain). As yet, its antigen is unknown. The data belong to a study of cytomegalovirus exposure and HLA in healthy donors. Study-wide results and caveats: In an earlier analysis, about 87% or about 30%: the productive usage of most TCR beta V segments. Trimming of TCR beta V- and J-genes showed a link, identified in a later analysis, to a missense DCLRE1C variant.

PCR used 60 Vbeta primers and 13 Jbeta primers. Sequencing was performed with immunoSEQ multiplex PCR; in TCRdb, only in-frame clones are kept and a portion is missing. The profile shows 100,000 to 150,000 clones, 78% of them singletons. CDR3 length: 13 residues. Trimming pared 7 bases from V and 5 bases from J, leaving 17 bases between. Germline values: CDR1 SQVTM, CDR2 ANQGSEA. This chain connects TRBV29-1 to TRBJ1-1; weak D call: TRBD1 (6 bases). This sequence originates from a man aged 35-49 years in good health and CMV-seronegative. Sequenced: PBMCs. CDR3 loop: CSAAQGSATEAFF. The CDR3 DNA follows: TGCAGCGCTGCACAGGGTTCGGCGACTGAAGCTTTCTTT.